This T cell receptor beta chain was identified during a study of radiation and T cells in renal cell carcinoma. Time point described: blood 4 weeks post-SBRT, at nephrectomy. Treatment defined: 15 Gy SBRT to primary tumor, nephrectomy 4 weeks later. The tumor was a clear cell renal cell carcinoma. Notes on this clone: The antigen is not known.

The assay was immunoSEQ multiplex PCR, and TCRdb's table has in-frame clones only and misses some. Of approximately 85,000 clones detected, approximately 90% appear once; the ten largest clones hold about 5.8%. The CDR3 runs to 15 residues. In germline, CDR1 is SGHRS, CDR2 YFSETQ. The germline V and J ends were trimmed by 0 bases and 0 bases, with 6 bases remaining between them. Study-level results: Pretreatment tumor biopsies were lacking, so baseline clonotypes are unknown. Top tumor clonotypes rose in blood 2 weeks post-radiation, then contracted.

This sequence was found in a woman in her seventies with renal cell carcinoma. This specimen consisted of blood, obtained from a patient whose treatment included radiotherapy and nephrectomy. The chain has TRBV5-1 and TRBJ2-2, with a tentative D call TRBD1 (5 bases). The CDR3 DNA reads as TGCGCCAGCAGCTTGGACAGGACGAACACCGGGGAGCTGTTTTTT. Its protein is CASSLDRTNTGELFF.